The T cell receptor beta chain under discussion was sequenced for a study of T cell responses to AZD1222 COVID-19 vaccine. Overall study findings and caveats: Reports say nearly half of spike-specific TCRs go after unmutated variant regions.

The method was immunoSEQ multiplex PCR; TCRdb's version includes in-frame clones alone and lacks a portion of them. The sample has about 120,000 clones; about 92% are singletons. V was clipped by 3 bases and J by 2 bases, with 13 bases between them. The CDR3 runs to 16 residues. The germline V gene encodes CDR1 MGHRA and CDR2 YSYEKL. On this clone itself: Its antigen is currently unknown.

The chain employs TRBV4-1 and TRBJ1-4, with D tentatively TRBD1 (5 bases). Sample: peripheral blood, taken on day 0 of AZD1222 vaccination. The sequence was obtained from an adult in good health. CDR3 in amino acids: CASSHPIGETNEKLFF. The CDR3 nucleotides read TGCGCCAGCAGCCACCCAATAGGGGAGACTAATGAAAAACTGTTTTTT.